The 2 T cell receptor beta chains reported below all come from one sample, sequenced in a study of human T cells and chemical hapten exposure (dated by TCRdb to the early 2020s). Libraries came from RACE. The run used a NextSeq 500. TCRdb trimmed the raw reads at Q25, called clones with MiXCR and kept productive beta chains. Rows merge per CDR3 protein into single entries with the most common DNA and genes. Across this sample there are roughly 89,000 distinct CDR3 sequences, with 9.5% to 13% seen only once. The ten biggest clones cover about 0.95% of the sample. The time point tag for this specimen amounts to: patch test 3, about 24 weeks after DPC sensitization. What this sample's treatment or condition label stands for: therapeutic diphenylcyclopropenone sensitization with weekly scalp DPC. Sample: whole blood, taken in connection with sensitization to the hapten diphenylcyclopropenone (DPC). These receptors all come from a woman aged 30 to 39 with alopecia areata. Some clones in this sample may be carry-over from other donors' samples.

This clonotype was seen repeatedly, ten times or more. The chain recombines TRBV5-1 with TRBJ1-2; D call uncertain. Trimming cost V 0 bases and J 4 bases, with 10 bases left between them. Germline V gene sequence: CDR1 SGHRS, CDR2 YFSETQ. The CDR3 extends over 14 amino acids. This CDR3 reads CASSLDHLAYGYTF. Here the CDR3 DNA reads TGCGCCAGCAGCTTGGATCACCTTGCCTATGGCTACACCTTC.

The table lists this clonotype with a few counts. The gene calls are TRBV2 and TRBJ2-1; a possible D gene is TRBD1 (5 bases). V was trimmed by 4 bases and J by 7 bases, leaving 17 bases between them. Germline values: CDR1 SNHLY, CDR2 FYNNEI. CDR3 length: 15 residues. CDR3 residues: CASSGGKAGQNEQFF. CDR3 bases: TGTGCCAGCAGTGGAGGAAAGGCAGGGCAAAATGAGCAGTTCTTC.